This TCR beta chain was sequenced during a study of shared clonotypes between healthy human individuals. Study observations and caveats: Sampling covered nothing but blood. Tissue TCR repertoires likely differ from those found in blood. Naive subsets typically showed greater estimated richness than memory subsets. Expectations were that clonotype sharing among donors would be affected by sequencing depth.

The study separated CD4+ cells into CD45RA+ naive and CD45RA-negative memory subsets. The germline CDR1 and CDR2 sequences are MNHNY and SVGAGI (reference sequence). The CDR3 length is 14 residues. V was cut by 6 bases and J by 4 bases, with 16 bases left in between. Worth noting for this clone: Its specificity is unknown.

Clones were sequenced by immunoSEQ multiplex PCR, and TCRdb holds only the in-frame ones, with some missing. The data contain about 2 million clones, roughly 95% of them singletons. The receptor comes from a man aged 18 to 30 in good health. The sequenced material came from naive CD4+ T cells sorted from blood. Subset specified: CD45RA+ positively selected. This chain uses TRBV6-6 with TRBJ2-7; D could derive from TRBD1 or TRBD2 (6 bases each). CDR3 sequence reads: CASRRGQGTYEQYF. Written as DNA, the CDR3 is TGTGCCAGCAGACGGGGGCAGGGCACATACGAGCAGTACTTC.